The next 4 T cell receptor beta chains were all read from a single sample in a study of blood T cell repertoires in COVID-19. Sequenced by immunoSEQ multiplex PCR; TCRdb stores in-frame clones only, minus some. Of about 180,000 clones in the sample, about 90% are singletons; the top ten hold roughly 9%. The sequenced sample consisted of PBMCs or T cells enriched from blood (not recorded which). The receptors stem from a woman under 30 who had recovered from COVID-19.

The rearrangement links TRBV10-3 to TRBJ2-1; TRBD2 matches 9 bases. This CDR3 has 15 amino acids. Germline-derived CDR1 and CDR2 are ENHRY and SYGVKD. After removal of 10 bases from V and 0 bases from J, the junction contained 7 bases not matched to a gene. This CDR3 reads CATVAGESSYNEQFF. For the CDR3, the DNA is TGTGCCACCGTAGCGGGAGAGAGCTCCTACAATGAGCAGTTCTTC.

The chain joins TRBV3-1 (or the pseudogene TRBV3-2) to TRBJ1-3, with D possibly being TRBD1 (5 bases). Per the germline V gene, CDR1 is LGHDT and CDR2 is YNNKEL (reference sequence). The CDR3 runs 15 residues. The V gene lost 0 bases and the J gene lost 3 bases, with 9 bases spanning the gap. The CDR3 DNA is TGTGCCAGCAGCCAAGATTGTCAGGGTGGAAACACCATATATTTT. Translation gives CASSQDCQGGNTIYF.

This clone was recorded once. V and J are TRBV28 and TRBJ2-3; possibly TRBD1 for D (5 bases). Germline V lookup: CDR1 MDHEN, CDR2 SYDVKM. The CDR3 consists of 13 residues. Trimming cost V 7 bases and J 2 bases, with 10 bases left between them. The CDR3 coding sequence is TGTGCCAGCAAACAGGATCTCACAGATACGCAGTATTTT. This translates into CASKQDLTDTQYF.

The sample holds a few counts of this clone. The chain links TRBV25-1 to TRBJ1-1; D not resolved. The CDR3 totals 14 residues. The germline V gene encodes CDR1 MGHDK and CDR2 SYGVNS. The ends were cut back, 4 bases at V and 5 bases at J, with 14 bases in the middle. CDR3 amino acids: CASSGYYHGTEAFF. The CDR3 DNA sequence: TGTGCCAGCAGTGGGTATTACCACGGGACTGAAGCTTTCTTT. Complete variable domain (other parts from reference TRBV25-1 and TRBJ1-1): EADIYQTPRYLVIGTGKKITLECSQTMGHDKMYWYQQDPGMELHLIHYSYGVNSTEKGDLSSESTVSRIRTEHFPLTLESARPSHTSQYLCASSGYYHGTEAFFGQGTRLTVV.